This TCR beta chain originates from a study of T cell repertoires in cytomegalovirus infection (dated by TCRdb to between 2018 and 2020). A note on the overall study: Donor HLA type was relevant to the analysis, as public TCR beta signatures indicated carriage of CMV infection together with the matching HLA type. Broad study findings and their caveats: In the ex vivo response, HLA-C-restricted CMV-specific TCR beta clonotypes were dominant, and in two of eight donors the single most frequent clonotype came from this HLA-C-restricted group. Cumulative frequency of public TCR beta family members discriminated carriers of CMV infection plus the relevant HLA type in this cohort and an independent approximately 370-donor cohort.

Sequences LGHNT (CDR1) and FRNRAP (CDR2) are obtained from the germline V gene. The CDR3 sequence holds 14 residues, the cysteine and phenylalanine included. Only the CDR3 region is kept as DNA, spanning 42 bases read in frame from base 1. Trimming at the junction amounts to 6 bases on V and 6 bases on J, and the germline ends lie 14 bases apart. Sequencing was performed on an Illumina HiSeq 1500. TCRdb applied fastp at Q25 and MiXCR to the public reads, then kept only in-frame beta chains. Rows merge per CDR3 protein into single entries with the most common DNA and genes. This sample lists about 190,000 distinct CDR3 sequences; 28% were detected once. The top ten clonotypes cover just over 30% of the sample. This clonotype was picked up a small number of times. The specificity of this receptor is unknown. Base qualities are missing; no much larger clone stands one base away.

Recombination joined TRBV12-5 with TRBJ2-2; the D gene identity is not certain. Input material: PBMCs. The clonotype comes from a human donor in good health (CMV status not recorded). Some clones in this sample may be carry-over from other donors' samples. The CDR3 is CASGLDAKAGELFF. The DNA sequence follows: TGTGCTAGTGGCCTGGACGCTAAGGCCGGGGAGCTGTTTTTT.